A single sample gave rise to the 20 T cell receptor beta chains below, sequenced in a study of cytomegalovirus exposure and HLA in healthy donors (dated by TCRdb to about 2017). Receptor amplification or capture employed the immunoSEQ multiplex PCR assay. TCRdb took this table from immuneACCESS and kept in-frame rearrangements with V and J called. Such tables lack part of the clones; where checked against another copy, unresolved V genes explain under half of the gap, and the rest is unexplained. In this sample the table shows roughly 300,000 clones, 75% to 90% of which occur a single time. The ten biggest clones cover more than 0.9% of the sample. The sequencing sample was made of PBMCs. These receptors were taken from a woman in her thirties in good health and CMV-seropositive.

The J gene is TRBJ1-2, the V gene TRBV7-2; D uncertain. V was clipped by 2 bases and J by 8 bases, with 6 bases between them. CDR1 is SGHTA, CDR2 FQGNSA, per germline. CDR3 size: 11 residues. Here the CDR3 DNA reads TGTGCCAGCAGCTTAAAATTCGGCTACACCTTC. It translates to CASSLKFGYTF.

CDR3 DNA: TGTGCCAGCAGCTTATCTAACTACGAGCAGTACTTC. Translation gives CASSLSNYEQYF. V is TRBV7-2 and J is TRBJ2-7; D remains unclear. V lost 2 bases to trimming and J lost 3 bases, with 5 bases between them. From germline, CDR1 is SGHTA and CDR2 FQGNSA. The length of the CDR3 is 12 residues. The full variable domain, rest sourced from reference TRBV7-2 and TRBJ2-7, is GAGVSQSPSNKVTEKGKDVELRCDPISGHTALYWYRQSLGQGLEFLIYFQGNSAPDKSGLPSDRFSAERTGGSVSTLTIQRTQQEDSAVYLCASSLSNYEQYFGPGTRLTVT.

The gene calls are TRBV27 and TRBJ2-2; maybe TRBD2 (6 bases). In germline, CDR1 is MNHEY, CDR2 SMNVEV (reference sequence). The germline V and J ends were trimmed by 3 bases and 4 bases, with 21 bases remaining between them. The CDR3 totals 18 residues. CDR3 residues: CASSLGWSSVYGTGELFF. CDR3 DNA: TGTGCCAGCAGTTTGGGCTGGTCTAGCGTGTATGGCACCGGGGAGCTGTTTTTT.

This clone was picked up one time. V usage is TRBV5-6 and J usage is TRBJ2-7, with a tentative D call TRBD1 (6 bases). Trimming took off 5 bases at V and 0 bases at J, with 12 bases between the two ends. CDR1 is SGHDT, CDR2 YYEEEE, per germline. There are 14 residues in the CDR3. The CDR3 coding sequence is TGTGCCAGCAGACTTAACAGGGACTCCTACGAGCAGTACTTC. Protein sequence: CASRLNRDSYEQYF.

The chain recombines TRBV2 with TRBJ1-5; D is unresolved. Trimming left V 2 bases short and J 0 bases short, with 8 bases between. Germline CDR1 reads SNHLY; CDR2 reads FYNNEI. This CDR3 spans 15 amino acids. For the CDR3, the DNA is TGTGCCAGCAGTGAAAGGGCGGATAGCAATCAGCCCCAGCATTTT. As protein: CASSERADSNQPQHF. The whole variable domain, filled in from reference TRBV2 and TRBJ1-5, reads EPEVTQTPSHQVTQMGQEVILRCVPISNHLYFYWYRQILGQKVEFLVSFYNNEISEKSEIFDDQFSVERPDGSNFTLKIRSTKLEDSAMYFCASSERADSNQPQHFGDGTRLSIL.

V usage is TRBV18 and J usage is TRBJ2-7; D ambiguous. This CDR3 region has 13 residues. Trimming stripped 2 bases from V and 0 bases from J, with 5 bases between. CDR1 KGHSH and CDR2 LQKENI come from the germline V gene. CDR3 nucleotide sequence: TGTGCCAGCTCACCAGGGGACTCCTACGAGCAGTACTTC. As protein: CASSPGDSYEQYF.

The CDR3 DNA follows: TGCGCCATCCAGTTAGCGGGAGACGGAAGCGGGGAGCTGTTTTTT. It yields the protein CAIQLAGDGSGELFF. The rearrangement uses TRBV5-1 and TRBJ2-2; 9 bases are a match to TRBD2. Losses at the gene ends were 9 bases for V and 7 bases for J; bases not matched to a gene: 13. Germline assignment: CDR1 SGHRS and CDR2 YFSETQ. The CDR3 contains 15 residues.

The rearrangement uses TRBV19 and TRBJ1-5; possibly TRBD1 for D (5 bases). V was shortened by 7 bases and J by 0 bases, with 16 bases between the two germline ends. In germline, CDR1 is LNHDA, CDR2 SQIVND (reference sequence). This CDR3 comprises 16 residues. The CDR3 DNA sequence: TGTGCCAGTACCCTCCAGGGCGTGCTTAGCAATCAGCCCCAGCATTTT. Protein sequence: CASTLQGVLSNQPQHF.

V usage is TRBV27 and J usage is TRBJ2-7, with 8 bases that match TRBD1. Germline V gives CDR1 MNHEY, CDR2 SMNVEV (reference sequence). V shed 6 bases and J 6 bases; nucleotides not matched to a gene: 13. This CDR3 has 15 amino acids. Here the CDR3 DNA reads TGTGCCAGCAGCCTTCTGACAGGGGTTAGCGGCGAGCAGTACTTC. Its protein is CASSLLTGVSGEQYF.

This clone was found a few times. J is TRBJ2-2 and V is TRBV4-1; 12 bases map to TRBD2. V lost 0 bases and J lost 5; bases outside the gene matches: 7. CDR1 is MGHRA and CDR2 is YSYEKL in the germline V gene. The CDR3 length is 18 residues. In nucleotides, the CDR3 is TGCGCCAGCAGCCAAGAAGCCACTAGCGGGGGGTTAACCGGGGAGCTGTTTTTT. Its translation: CASSQEATSGGLTGELFF.

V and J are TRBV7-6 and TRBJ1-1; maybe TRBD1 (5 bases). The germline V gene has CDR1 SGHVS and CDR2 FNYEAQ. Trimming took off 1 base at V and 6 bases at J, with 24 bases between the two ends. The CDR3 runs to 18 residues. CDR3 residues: CASSLGGLRSYPFAEAFF. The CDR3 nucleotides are TGTGCCAGCAGCTTAGGGGGACTCAGGTCTTACCCTTTCGCTGAAGCTTTCTTT.

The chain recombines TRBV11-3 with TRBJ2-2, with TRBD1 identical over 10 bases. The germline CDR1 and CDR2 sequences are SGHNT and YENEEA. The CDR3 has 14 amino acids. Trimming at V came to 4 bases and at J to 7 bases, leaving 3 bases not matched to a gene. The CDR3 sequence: CASSSGQGHGELFF. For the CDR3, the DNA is TGTGCCAGCAGCTCGGGACAGGGGCACGGGGAGCTGTTTTTT.

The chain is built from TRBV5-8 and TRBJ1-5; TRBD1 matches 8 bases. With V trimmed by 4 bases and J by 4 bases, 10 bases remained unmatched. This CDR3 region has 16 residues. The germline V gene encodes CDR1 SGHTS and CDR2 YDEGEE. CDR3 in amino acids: CASSKGTGERNQPQHF. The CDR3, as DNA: TGTGCCAGCAGCAAGGGGACAGGCGAACGAAATCAGCCCCAGCATTTT.

The DNA of the CDR3 is TGTGCCAGCAGCTTAGATCAGAGCAACACTGAAGCTTTCTTT. Translation: CASSLDQSNTEAFF. This rearrangement joins TRBV11-1 to TRBJ1-1; D is ambiguous. Germline V CDR1 and CDR2: SGHAT, FQDESV (reference sequence). Trimming took off 1 base at V and 2 bases at J, with 8 bases between the two ends. The CDR3 has 14 residues. The variable domain in full, completed from reference TRBV11-1 and TRBJ1-1, reads EAEVAQSPRYKITEKSQAVAFWCDPISGHATLYWYRQILGQGPELLVQFQDESVVDDSQLPKDRFSAERLKGVDSTLKIQPAELGDSAMYLCASSLDQSNTEAFFGQGTRLTVV.

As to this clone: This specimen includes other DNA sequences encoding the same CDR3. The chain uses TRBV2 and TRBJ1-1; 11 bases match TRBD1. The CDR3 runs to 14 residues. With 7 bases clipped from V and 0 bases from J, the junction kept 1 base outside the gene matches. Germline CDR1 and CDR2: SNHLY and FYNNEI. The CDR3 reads CASTGQGVNTEAFF. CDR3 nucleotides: TGTGCCAGCACGGGACAGGGGGTGAACACTGAAGCTTTCTTT. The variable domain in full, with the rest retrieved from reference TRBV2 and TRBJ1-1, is EPEVTQTPSHQVTQMGQEVILRCVPISNHLYFYWYRQILGQKVEFLVSFYNNEISEKSEIFDDQFSVERPDGSNFTLKIRSTKLEDSAMYFCASTGQGVNTEAFFGQGTRLTVV.

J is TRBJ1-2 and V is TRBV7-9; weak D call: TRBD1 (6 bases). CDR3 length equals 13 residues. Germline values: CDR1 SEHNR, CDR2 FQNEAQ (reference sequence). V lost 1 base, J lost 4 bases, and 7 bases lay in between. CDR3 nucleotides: TGTGCCAGCAGCTTAGGGGGGCTCTATGGCTACACCTTC. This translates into CASSLGGLYGYTF.

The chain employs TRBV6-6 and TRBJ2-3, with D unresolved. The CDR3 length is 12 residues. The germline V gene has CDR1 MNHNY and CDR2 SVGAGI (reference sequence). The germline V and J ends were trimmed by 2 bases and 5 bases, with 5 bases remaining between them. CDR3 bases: TGTGCCAGCAGTTACAAGAGAGATACGCAGTATTTT. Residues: CASSYKRDTQYF.

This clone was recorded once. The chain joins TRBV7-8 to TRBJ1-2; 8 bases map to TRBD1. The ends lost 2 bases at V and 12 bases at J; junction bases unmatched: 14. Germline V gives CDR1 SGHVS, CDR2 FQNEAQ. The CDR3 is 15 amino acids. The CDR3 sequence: CASSLSPQGALANTF. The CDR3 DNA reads TGTGCCAGCAGCTTAAGCCCCCAGGGGGCGCTTGCGAACACCTTC.

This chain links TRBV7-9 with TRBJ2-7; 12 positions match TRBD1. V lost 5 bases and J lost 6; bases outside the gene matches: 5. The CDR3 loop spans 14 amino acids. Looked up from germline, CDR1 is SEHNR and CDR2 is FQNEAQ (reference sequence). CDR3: CASSAGTGGLEQYF. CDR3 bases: TGTGCCAGCAGCGCTGGGACAGGGGGCCTCGAGCAGTACTTC.

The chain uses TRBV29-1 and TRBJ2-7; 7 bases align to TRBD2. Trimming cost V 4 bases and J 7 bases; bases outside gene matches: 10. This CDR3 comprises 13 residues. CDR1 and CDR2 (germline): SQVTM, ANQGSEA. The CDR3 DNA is TGCAGCGTTGGATCTAGCGGCCAGGGTGAGCAGTACTTC. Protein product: CSVGSSGQGEQYF.